This T cell receptor (beta chain) stems from a study of blood T cell repertoires in COVID-19. The length of the CDR3 is 15 residues. CDR1 is KGHSH and CDR2 is LQKENI in the germline V gene. With V trimmed by 4 bases and J by 3 bases, 5 bases remained unmatched. Sequencing used immunoSEQ multiplex PCR; TCRdb keeps in-frame clones, though not all of them. The data show tens of thousands of clones, 75% to 95% seen once. The source is a woman in her forties or fifties in a cohort sampled during active COVID-19. The sample was peripheral blood. The V and J genes are TRBV18 and TRBJ2-3, with 9 bases lining up with TRBD1. DNA for the CDR3: TGTGCCAGCTCACGCTGGACAGGGGAGACAGATACGCAGTATTTT. It is translated as CASSRWTGETDTQYF.